The 16 T cell receptor beta chains given below trace back to one sample, sequenced in a study of cytomegalovirus exposure and HLA in healthy donors. 13 Jbeta primers and 60 Vbeta primers were used for the PCR. Measured with immunoSEQ multiplex PCR; TCRdb has only the in-frame clones, and not every one. This repertoire shows 150,000 to 200,000 clones, around four fifths found once; its top ten account for approximately 3.4%. The sequenced sample was PBMCs. The receptors were sampled from a female donor in good health and CMV-seronegative.

The rearrangement links TRBV28 to TRBJ2-2, with 10 positions matching TRBD1. There are 15 residues in the CDR3. The V gene's germline CDR1 is MDHEN and CDR2 SYDVKM. The V and J ends lost 5 bases and 4 bases, in that order; junction bases with no gene match: 4. The CDR3 here is CASSGRTGGTGELFF. CDR3 nucleotides: TGTGCCAGCAGTGGTAGGACAGGGGGCACCGGGGAGCTGTTTTTT.

This chain links TRBV6-4 with TRBJ1-1; 9 bases agree with TRBD1. In germline, CDR1 is MRHNA, CDR2 SNTAGT. V lost 4 bases, J lost 5 bases, and 2 bases stayed unmatched. This CDR3 comprises 13 residues. The CDR3 coding sequence is TGTGCCAGCAGTGTGGACAGGGGAACTGAAGCTTTCTTT. Its protein is CASSVDRGTEAFF.

This clone is a singleton in its sample. The rearrangement links TRBV28 to TRBJ2-5; 10 bases are shared with TRBD2. Germline trimming cut 1 base from V and 7 bases from J; bases unmatched to any gene: 3. The germline gives CDR1 MDHEN, CDR2 SYDVKM. The CDR3 covers 14 residues. The CDR3 sequence is CASSLSIAGGTQYF. CDR3 nucleotide sequence: TGTGCCAGCAGTTTATCGATAGCGGGAGGGACCCAGTACTTC.

This clone was observed a few times. J is TRBJ2-5 and V is TRBV29-1, with D possibly being TRBD1 (7 bases). The closer fit of TRBJ2-7 to the DNA end suggests the J call may be wrong. Germline values: CDR1 SQVTM, CDR2 ANQGSEA. The CDR3 has 14 amino acids. CDR3 coding DNA: TGCAGCGTTGAAGGTCGCAGGGGGGCCTACGAGCAGTACTTC. Amino acid sequence: CSVEGRRGAYEQYF.

This clone was seen only once. This chain uses TRBV18 with TRBJ1-1; D is perhaps TRBD1 (6 bases). Germline V gene data show CDR1 as KGHSH and CDR2 as LQKENI. V dropped 5 bases and J dropped 4 bases, with 11 bases sitting between them. The CDR3 has 13 amino acids. As DNA, the CDR3 is TGTGCCAGCTCAATACGGGACACCACTGAAGCTTTCTTT. The encoded protein is CASSIRDTTEAFF.

This clone came up a few times. This rearrangement joins TRBV6-4 to TRBJ2-2, with 9 bases matching TRBD1. CDR3 size: 15 residues. CDR1 MRHNA and CDR2 SNTAGT come from the germline V gene. J gave up 0 bases and V 5 bases, and 1 base lay outside the gene matches. This chain's CDR3 is CASSRDRANTGELFF. The CDR3 DNA follows: TGTGCCAGCAGTCGGGACAGGGCGAACACCGGGGAGCTGTTTTTT.

The rearrangement links TRBV5-4 to TRBJ2-1; 7 bases align to TRBD2. The CDR3 is 15 amino acids. The germline gives CDR1 SGHNT, CDR2 YYREEE (reference sequence). The J segment lost 0 bases and the V segment lost 4 bases, leaving 4 bases of the junction unmatched. The CDR3: CASSPGTISYNEQFF. DNA for the CDR3: TGTGCCAGCAGCCCCGGGACTATCTCCTACAATGAGCAGTTCTTC.

The chain recombines TRBV18 with TRBJ1-3, with D perhaps matching TRBD1 (5 bases). Trimming took 1 base from V and 1 from J, leaving 5 bases between them. Germline lookup yields CDR1 KGHSH and CDR2 LQKENI. CDR3 length: 14 amino acids. For the CDR3, the DNA is TGTGCCAGCTCACCACAGGGGTCTGGAAACACCATATATTTT. Translated: CASSPQGSGNTIYF.

The V gene is TRBV14, the J gene TRBJ2-7; no firm D call. The CDR3 totals 14 residues. The germline gives CDR1 SGHDN, CDR2 FVKESK. Trimming took 2 bases from V and 3 from J, leaving 11 bases between them. DNA of the CDR3: TGTGCCAGCAGCCAATCCGCCGGGTACTACGAGCAGTACTTC. This gives the protein CASSQSAGYYEQYF.

V and J are TRBV28 and TRBJ1-2; D is ambiguous. The CDR3 length is 14 residues. Trimming took 3 bases from V and 0 from J, leaving 8 bases between them. The V gene's germline CDR1 is MDHEN and CDR2 SYDVKM. The CDR3 region has the DNA TGTGCCAGCAGTTTGGTAGTAGCTAACTATGGCTACACCTTC. It yields the protein CASSLVVANYGYTF.

The rearrangement joins TRBV19 to TRBJ1-5, with 8 bases lining up with TRBD1. Germline V CDR1 and CDR2: LNHDA, SQIVND (reference sequence). CDR3 size: 15 residues. With 5 bases clipped from V and 3 bases from J, the junction kept 6 bases outside the gene matches. CDR3 in DNA: TGTGCCAGTAGTGTGACAGGGGACCTCAATCAGCCCCAGCATTTT. It is translated as CASSVTGDLNQPQHF.

The V call is TRBV7-3, the J call TRBJ1-1, with D unresolved. V shed 4 bases and J shed 11 bases, with 11 bases lying between them. Germline CDR1 is SGHTA and CDR2 is FQGTGA. The CDR3 sequence is 11 residues long. The CDR3 coding sequence is TGTGCCAGCAGCTCCCGTGGGGAGGCTTTCTTT. Translated: CASSSRGEAFF. Drawing the rest from reference TRBV7-3 and TRBJ1-1, the complete variable domain is GAGVSQTPSNKVTEKGKYVELRCDPISGHTALYWYRQSLGQGPEFLIYFQGTGAADDSGLPNDRFFAVRPEGSVSTLKIQRTERGDSAVYLCASSSRGEAFFGQGTRLTVV.

This rearrangement joins TRBV7-3 to TRBJ2-7; possibly TRBD2 for D (6 bases). The V gene's germline CDR1 is SGHTA and CDR2 FQGTGA. CDR3 length: 15 residues. V was trimmed by 5 bases and J by 2 bases, leaving 16 bases between them. The CDR3 DNA follows: TGTGCCAGCAGCCCCGGGGTAGCGGTTCCCTACGAGCAGTACTTC. Amino acid sequence: CASSPGVAVPYEQYF.

The chain joins TRBV6-5 to TRBJ1-5; a weak D match, TRBD1 (5 bases). The V end lost 0 bases, the J end lost 7 bases, and 16 bases lay between the germline ends. CDR3 size: 16 residues. Looked up from germline, CDR1 is MNHEY and CDR2 is SVGAGI. The CDR3 protein is CASSYSSQRGLQPQHF. CDR3 DNA sequence: TGTGCCAGCAGTTACTCGAGTCAAAGGGGACTCCAGCCCCAGCATTTT.

The V gene is TRBV6-5, the J gene TRBJ2-5; 9 bases are shared with TRBD1. Near its end, the DNA agrees better with TRBJ2-7, so the J call may be wrong. The CDR3 extends over 14 amino acids. In germline, CDR1 is MNHEY, CDR2 SVGAGI. In DNA, the CDR3 is TGTGCCAGCAGTTTCAGACAGGGGGCCTACGAGCAGTACTTC. This gives the protein CASSFRQGAYEQYF.

The V call is TRBV4-3, the J call TRBJ1-4, with D possibly matching TRBD1 (5 bases). V lost 1 base to trimming and J lost 4 bases, with 13 bases between them. The germline V gene encodes CDR1 LGHNA and CDR2 YSLEER. The CDR3 length is 16 residues. The CDR3 DNA reads as TGCGCCAGCAGCCAAGGGCTGGGGGAGGGTAATGAAAAACTGTTTTTT. As protein: CASSQGLGEGNEKLFF.